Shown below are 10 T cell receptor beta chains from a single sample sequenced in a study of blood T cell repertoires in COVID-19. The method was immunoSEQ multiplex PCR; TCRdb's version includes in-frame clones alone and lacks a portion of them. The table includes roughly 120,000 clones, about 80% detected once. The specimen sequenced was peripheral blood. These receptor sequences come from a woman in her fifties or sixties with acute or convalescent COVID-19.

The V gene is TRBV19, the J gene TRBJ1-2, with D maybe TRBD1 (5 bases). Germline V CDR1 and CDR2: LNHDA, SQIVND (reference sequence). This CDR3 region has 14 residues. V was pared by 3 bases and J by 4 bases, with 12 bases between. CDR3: CASSIRQKTYGYTF. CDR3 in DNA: TGTGCCAGTAGTATCCGACAGAAGACCTATGGCTACACCTTC.

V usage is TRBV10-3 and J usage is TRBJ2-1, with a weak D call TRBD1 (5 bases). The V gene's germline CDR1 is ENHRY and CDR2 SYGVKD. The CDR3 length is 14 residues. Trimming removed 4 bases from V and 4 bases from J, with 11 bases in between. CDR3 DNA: TGTGCCATCAGTGCAGGGATGGAGTACAATGAGCAGTTCTTC. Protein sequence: CAISAGMEYNEQFF.

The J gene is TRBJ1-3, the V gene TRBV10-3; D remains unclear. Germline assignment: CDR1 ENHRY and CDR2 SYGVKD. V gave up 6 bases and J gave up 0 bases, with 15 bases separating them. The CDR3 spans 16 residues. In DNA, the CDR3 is TGTGCCATCAGCCCGGGAAGGCCGAGCTCTGGAAACACCATATATTTT. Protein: CAISPGRPSSGNTIYF.

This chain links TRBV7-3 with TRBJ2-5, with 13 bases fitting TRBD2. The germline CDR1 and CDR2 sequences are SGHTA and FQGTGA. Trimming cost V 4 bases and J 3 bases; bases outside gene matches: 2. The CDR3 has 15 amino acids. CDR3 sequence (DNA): TGTGCCAGCAGCTCCGGGACTAGCGGGAAAGAGACCCAGTACTTC. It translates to CASSSGTSGKETQYF. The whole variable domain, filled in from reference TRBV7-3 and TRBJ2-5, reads GAGVSQTPSNKVTEKGKYVELRCDPISGHTALYWYRQSLGQGPEFLIYFQGTGAADDSGLPNDRFFAVRPEGSVSTLKIQRTERGDSAVYLCASSSGTSGKETQYFGPGTRLLVL.

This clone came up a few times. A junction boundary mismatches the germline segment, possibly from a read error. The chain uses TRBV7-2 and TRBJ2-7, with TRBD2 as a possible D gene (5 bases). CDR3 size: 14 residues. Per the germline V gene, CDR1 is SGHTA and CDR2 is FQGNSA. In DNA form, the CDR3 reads TGTGCCAGCAGATTAGGAGGAGGAGGCTACGAGCAGTACTTC. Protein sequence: CASRLGGGGYEQYF.

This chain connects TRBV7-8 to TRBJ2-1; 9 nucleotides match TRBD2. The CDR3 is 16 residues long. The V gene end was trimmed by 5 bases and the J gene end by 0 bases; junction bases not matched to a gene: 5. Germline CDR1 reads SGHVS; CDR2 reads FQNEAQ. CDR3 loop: CASSPGRGGSYNEQFF. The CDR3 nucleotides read TGTGCCAGCAGCCCCGGGCGGGGGGGCTCCTACAATGAGCAGTTCTTC.

The CDR3 sequence: CASSQPGGANTDTQYF. CDR3 DNA: TGTGCCAGCAGCCAACCCGGTGGGGCTAACACAGATACGCAGTATTTT. The chain joins TRBV4-2 to TRBJ2-3; the D gene is possibly TRBD1 (5 bases). The CDR3 sequence is 16 residues long. V gave up 2 bases and J gave up 2 bases, with 14 bases separating them. Germline V gives CDR1 LGHNA, CDR2 YNFKEQ.

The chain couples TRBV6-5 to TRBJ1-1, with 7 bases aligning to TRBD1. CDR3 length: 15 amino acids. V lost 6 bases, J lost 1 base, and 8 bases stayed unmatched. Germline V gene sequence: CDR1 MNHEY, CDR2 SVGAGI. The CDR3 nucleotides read TGTGCCAGCAGCAAGACGACAGGGCCGAACACTGAAGCTTTCTTT. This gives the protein CASSKTTGPNTEAFF.

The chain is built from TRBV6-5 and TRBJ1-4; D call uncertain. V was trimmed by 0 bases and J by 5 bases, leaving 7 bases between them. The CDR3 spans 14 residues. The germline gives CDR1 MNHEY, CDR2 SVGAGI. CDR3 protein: CASSYSMANEKLFF. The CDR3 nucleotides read TGTGCCAGCAGTTACTCGATGGCAAATGAAAAACTGTTTTTT.

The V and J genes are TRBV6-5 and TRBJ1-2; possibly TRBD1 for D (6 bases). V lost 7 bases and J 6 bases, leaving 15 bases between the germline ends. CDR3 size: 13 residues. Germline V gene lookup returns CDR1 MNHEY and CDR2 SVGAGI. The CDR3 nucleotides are TGTGCCAGCATGGAAGGGGGTTCGGATGGCTACACCTTC. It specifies CASMEGGSDGYTF.